This is a list of T cell receptor beta chains from one sample in a study of Graves' ophthalmopathy and Graves' hyperthyroidism. Via MiXCR, TCRdb re-called the multiplex PCR reads, giving one row per CDR3 protein. The data show under 800,000 distinct CDR3 sequences, 22% seen once. Input material: peripheral blood. These receptors were obtained from a woman aged 18-30 years with stable Graves' hyperthyroidism. Some clones in this sample may be carry-over from other donors' samples. Each CDR3 is given with its conserved first and last residue. The order of the fields is V gene, clone size, D gene, J gene, CDR3 DNA, CDR3 protein. D genes are given only for firm matches. Where a row states a size, it is once, few, many or the class of an expanded clone; other rows omit it.

TRBV2	many	NA	TRBJ1-5	TGTGCCAGCAGTATACTCCAAGGCGGGCAGCCCCAGCATTTT	CASSILQGGQPQHF
TRBV19	many	NA	TRBJ1-2	TGTGCCAGTAGTAGATCTTCAGGGTTTGGAGACTATGGCTACACCTTC	CASSRSSGFGDYGYTF
TRBV20-1	many	TRBD1	TRBJ1-6	TGCAGTGCTGCCCGGACAGGACTCCACTTT	CSAARTGLHF
TRBV6-1	NA	NA	TRBJ2-7	TGTGCCACCGCTTTCGGGATAAGCTACGAGCAGTACTTC	CATAFGISYEQYF
TRBV19	NA	TRBD1	TRBJ1-1	TGTGCCAGTAGTAGACGCACAGGACAGGGGGCCAGCACTGAAGCTTTCTTT	CASSRRTGQGASTEAFF
TRBV6-5	many	TRBD1	TRBJ1-6	TGTGCCAGCAGTTATCAGGGGGCGCGTTCACCCCTCCACTTT	CASSYQGARSPLHF
TRBV2	NA	NA	TRBJ1-5	TGTGCCAGCGACCCGGAGTTCGGAAGGGGAAAGCCCCAGCATTTT	CASDPEFGRGKPQHF
TRBV6-1	many	NA	TRBJ2-2	TGTGCCAGCAGTACCCAGCGGGCCATCGTTGTCCCCGGGGAGCTGTTTTTT	CASSTQRAIVVPGELFF
TRBV7-2	few	NA	TRBJ2-7	TGTGCCAGCAGCCCCCGACAGGGGAGGGCCTACGAGCAGTACTTC	CASSPRQGRAYEQYF
TRBV12-3/TRBV12-4	many	NA	TRBJ1-5	TGTGCCATCAGGGACTTTTACCCCAATCAGCCCCAGCATTTT	CAIRDFYPNQPQHF
TRBV6-1	many	TRBD2	TRBJ2-7	TGTGCCAGCAGTGCAGGACTAGCGGGAGAAGCCTACGAGCAGTACTTC	CASSAGLAGEAYEQYF
TRBV7-3	many	TRBD2	TRBJ2-5	TGTGCCAGCAGCCCCGGGGGGGAGAGGTTGGAGACCCAGTACTTC	CASSPGGERLETQYF
TRBV27	many	NA	TRBJ2-4	TGTGCCAGCAGCCGGGGCCTCCAAAACATTCAGTACTTC	CASSRGLQNIQYF
TRBV5-1	many	NA	TRBJ2-5	TGTGCCAGTAGTAGGGGACAACAAGAGACCCAGTACTTC	CASSRGQQETQYF
TRBV28	many	NA	TRBJ2-7	TGTGCCAGCACTCCCACAGGGTTCTACGAGCAGTACTTC	CASTPTGFYEQYF
TRBV7-9	once	NA	TRBJ2-1	TGTGCCAGCAGCCCCCGGCTAGCTTATGGGAATGAGCAGTTCTTC	CASSPRLAYGNEQFF